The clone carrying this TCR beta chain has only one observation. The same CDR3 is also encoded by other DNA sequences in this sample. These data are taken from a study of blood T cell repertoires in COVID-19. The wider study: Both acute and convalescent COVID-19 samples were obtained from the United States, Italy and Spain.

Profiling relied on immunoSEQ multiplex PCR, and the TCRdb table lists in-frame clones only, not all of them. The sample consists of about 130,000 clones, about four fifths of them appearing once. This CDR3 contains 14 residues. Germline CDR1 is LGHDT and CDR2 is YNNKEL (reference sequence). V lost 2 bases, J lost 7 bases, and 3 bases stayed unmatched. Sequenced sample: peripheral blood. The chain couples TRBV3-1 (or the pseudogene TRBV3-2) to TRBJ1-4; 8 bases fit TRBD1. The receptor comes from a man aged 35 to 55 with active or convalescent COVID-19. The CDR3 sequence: CASSQQGAGEKLFF. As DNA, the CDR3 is TGTGCCAGCAGCCAACAGGGGGCTGGTGAAAAACTGTTTTTT.